This T cell receptor beta chain was documented in a study of cytomegalovirus exposure and HLA in healthy donors. Whole-study findings and limits: Associated with cytomegalovirus, according to the listing, were some 180 TCR beta chains. Within an earlier analysis, most TCR beta V segments proved productive either about 90% or about 30% of the time. Both high specificity and high sensitivity reportedly marked the classifier's diagnosis of cytomegalovirus status.

About this clone itself: Its specificity is unknown.

Unmatched junction bases numbered 4, after V lost 2 bases and J lost 2 bases. CDR3 length: 16 amino acids. CDR1 and CDR2 (germline): SGDLS, YYNGEE. With 60 Vbeta and 13 Jbeta primers, the PCR was carried out. Assay: immunoSEQ multiplex PCR; the TCRdb copy retains only in-frame clones and omits some. The sample comprises 100,000 to 150,000 clones, 74% of which are singletons, and less than 5% rests with the top ten. The source of this sequence is a woman aged 50 to 65 in good health and CMV-seropositive. The V gene is TRBV9, the J gene TRBJ1-5, with 10 bases identical to TRBD1. Sequences were obtained from PBMCs. As DNA, the CDR3 is TGTGCCAGCAGCGTTGGGACAGGGGTGGGCAATCAGCCCCAGCATTTT. It is translated as CASSVGTGVGNQPQHF.